The next 32 T cell receptor beta chains were all read from a single sample in a study of cytomegalovirus exposure and HLA in healthy donors. With 60 Vbeta and 13 Jbeta primers, the PCR was carried out. TCRdb's table, derived via immunoSEQ multiplex PCR, lists solely in-frame clones and lacks some. The repertoire includes some 120,000 clones, roughly 68% of them detected once, and around 0.95% sits in the top ten. Sequenced sample: PBMCs. The receptors were gathered from a young woman in good health and CMV-seronegative.

The chain combines TRBV7-9 with TRBJ2-7; 10 bases are shared with TRBD1. Looked up from germline, CDR1 is SEHNR and CDR2 is FQNEAQ (reference sequence). J lost 2 bases, V lost 8 bases, and 6 bases had no gene match. This CDR3 has 14 amino acids. CDR3 amino acids: CASPGTGDPYEQYF. DNA for the CDR3: TGTGCCAGCCCCGGGACAGGGGACCCCTACGAGCAGTACTTC.

This clone was counted only a few times. V usage is TRBV10-3 and J usage is TRBJ1-5; possibly TRBD1 for D (6 bases). The germline V gene encodes CDR1 ENHRY and CDR2 SYGVKD. Trimming left V 4 bases short and J 5 bases short, with 9 bases between. The CDR3 sequence is 13 residues long. DNA for the CDR3: TGTGCCATCAGTGGGACAGAACATCAGCCCCAGCATTTT. Amino acid sequence: CAISGTEHQPQHF.

The DNA of the CDR3 is TGTGCCAGCAGTTCTAAGGGGAAAGCTTTCTTT. This encodes CASSSKGKAFF. The J gene is TRBJ1-1, the V gene TRBV27; D might be TRBD1 (5 bases). With 4 bases removed from V and 9 bases from J, the gap between germline ends came to 9 bases. From germline, CDR1 is MNHEY and CDR2 SMNVEV (reference sequence). This CDR3 has 11 residues.

This chain links TRBV7-2 with TRBJ2-5, with D possibly being TRBD2 (7 bases). V was cut by 10 bases and J by 4 bases, with 19 bases left in between. This CDR3 is built from 14 residues. The V gene's germline CDR1 is SGHTA and CDR2 FQGNSA. This chain's CDR3 is CATSWTGGPETQYF. CDR3 coding DNA: TGTGCCACCAGTTGGACGGGGGGCCCAGAGACCCAGTACTTC.

The rearrangement joins TRBV2 to TRBJ2-1; D is perhaps TRBD1 (6 bases). V dropped 6 bases and J dropped 12 bases, with 15 bases sitting between them. Germline V gene data show CDR1 as SNHLY and CDR2 as FYNNEI. This CDR3 has 12 amino acids. CDR3 sequence (DNA): TGTGCCAGCAGAGACAGGTTTTCGGGGCAGTTCTTC. This sequence encodes CASRDRFSGQFF.

For this clone: The junction does not match germline at one end; this may be a read error. V usage is TRBV6-1 and J usage is TRBJ1-2; maybe TRBD1 (6 bases). This CDR3 is built from 11 residues. The V gene's germline CDR1 is MNHNS and CDR2 SASEGT. The CDR3 coding sequence is TGTGCCAGCAGTGATACAGAGACAGGTTTCTTC. This translates into CASSDTETGFF.

V usage is TRBV5-1 and J usage is TRBJ2-1; 12 bases agree with TRBD2. Germline trimming cut 4 bases from V and 4 bases from J; bases unmatched to any gene: 9. The CDR3 spans 17 residues. Germline V gene lookup returns CDR1 SGHRS and CDR2 YFSETQ. The CDR3 region is CASSPNLAGGWYNEQFF. CDR3 coding DNA: TGCGCCAGCAGCCCGAACCTAGCGGGAGGGTGGTACAATGAGCAGTTCTTC.

With regard to this clone: The junction and the germline gene differ at one end; a read error may be behind it. The V call is TRBV5-1, the J call TRBJ2-3; D is perhaps TRBD1 (5 bases). From germline, CDR1 is SGHRS and CDR2 YFSETQ. The CDR3 runs 12 residues. CDR3 amino acids: CASSPEGVSGIF. The CDR3 DNA is TGCGCCAGCAGTCCAGAAGGGGTATCAGGAATTTTT.

The V call is TRBV9, the J call TRBJ2-5; tentative D call: TRBD2 (5 bases). Germline V lookup: CDR1 SGDLS, CDR2 YYNGEE. Between the trimmed V and J ends, which lost 3 bases and 4 bases, there was a span of 13 bases. This CDR3 region has 14 residues. Here the CDR3 reads CASSATRAGETQYF. The CDR3 DNA sequence: TGTGCCAGCAGCGCTACACGTGCGGGAGAGACCCAGTACTTC. The variable domain in full, completed from reference TRBV9 and TRBJ2-5, reads DSGVTQTPKHLITATGQRVTLRCSPRSGDLSVYWYQQSLDQGLQFLIQYYNGEERAKGNILERFSAQQFPDLHSELNLSSLELGDSALYFCASSATRAGETQYFGPGTRLLVL.

The V gene is TRBV2, the J gene TRBJ1-2, with unresolved D. CDR1 is SNHLY, CDR2 FYNNEI, per germline. The CDR3 has 16 residues. Between the trimmed V and J ends, which lost 3 bases and 1 base, there was a span of 15 bases. The CDR3 is CASSDRPHHHNYGYTF. CDR3 nucleotide sequence: TGTGCCAGCAGTGACAGGCCACACCACCATAACTATGGCTACACCTTC.

The chain uses TRBV6-5 and TRBJ1-1; D may be TRBD1 (6 bases). Germline V gives CDR1 MNHEY, CDR2 SVGAGI. This CDR3 region has 16 residues. V lost 4 bases and J lost 1, with 16 bases in between. CDR3 protein: CASSSPRGQPNTEAFF. The CDR3 nucleotides are TGTGCCAGCAGTTCCCCTAGAGGACAGCCGAACACTGAAGCTTTCTTT.

The chain links TRBV29-1 to TRBJ2-5; 9 bases map to TRBD1. The J call is doubtful: the DNA matches TRBJ2-7 better. This CDR3 spans 16 amino acids. Germline V gives CDR1 SQVTM, CDR2 ANQGSEA. CDR3 in DNA: TGCAGCGTTGAAGATTCGGACAGGGGAAAGGGCTACGAGCAGTACTTC. This sequence encodes CSVEDSDRGKGYEQYF.

The rearrangement uses TRBV5-1 and TRBJ2-1, with a weak D call TRBD1 (6 bases). V lost 4 bases and J lost 8, with 19 bases in between. CDR1 and CDR2 from the germline V gene are SGHRS and YFSETQ. The CDR3 runs 15 residues. The CDR3 region has the DNA TGCGCCAGCAGCGCCTTGACAGGCTCCATCGATGAGCAGTTCTTC. It yields the protein CASSALTGSIDEQFF.

The V gene is TRBV5-1, the J gene TRBJ2-2; 7 positions agree with TRBD1. J gave up 6 bases and V 1 base, and 6 bases lay outside the gene matches. CDR1 and CDR2 from the germline V gene are SGHRS and YFSETQ. This CDR3 has 15 residues. CDR3 sequence: CASSLRQGGPGELFF. In nucleotides, the CDR3 is TGCGCCAGCAGCTTGCGACAGGGTGGGCCCGGGGAGCTGTTTTTT.

The chain employs TRBV5-1 and TRBJ2-5, with a possible D match to TRBD2 (6 bases). This CDR3 is 14 amino acids long. The V gene lost 3 bases and the J gene lost 5 bases, with 14 bases spanning the gap. The germline V gene encodes CDR1 SGHRS and CDR2 YFSETQ. Here the CDR3 reads CASSSNGGGETQYF. For the CDR3, the DNA is TGCGCCAGCAGCTCGAATGGTGGAGGGGAGACCCAGTACTTC.

The chain combines TRBV30 with TRBJ2-7; no reliable D call. Trimming pared 0 bases from V and 4 bases from J, leaving 7 bases between. The germline V gene encodes CDR1 GTSNPN and CDR2 SVGIG (reference sequence). The CDR3 runs 12 residues. CDR3 in DNA: TGTGCCTGGAGTGTACACGGGTACGAGCAGTACTTC. It is translated as CAWSVHGYEQYF.

The chain joins TRBV7-9 to TRBJ2-7, with a weak D call TRBD1 (5 bases). The CDR3 consists of 13 residues. The V gene lost 3 bases and the J gene lost 3 bases, with 9 bases spanning the gap. Germline CDR1 SEHNR, CDR2 FQNEAQ (reference sequence). CDR3 sequence reads: CASSFAGNYEQYF. DNA of the CDR3: TGTGCCAGCAGCTTTGCAGGGAACTACGAGCAGTACTTC.

The gene calls are TRBV27 and TRBJ1-2; TRBD1 agrees at 7 bases. The CDR3 length is 13 residues. The V and J ends lost 6 bases and 5 bases, in that order; junction bases with no gene match: 6. Germline V CDR1 and CDR2: MNHEY, SMNVEV (reference sequence). CDR3 nucleotides: TGTGCCAGCAGCCCTAGGGACAGATATGGCTACACCTTC. It translates to CASSPRDRYGYTF.

V gene TRBV30 combines with J gene TRBJ1-1; 8 nucleotides match TRBD1. The junction had 10 bases not matched to a gene; V was cut back by 1 base and J by 9 bases. Germline-derived CDR1 and CDR2 are GTSNPN and SVGIG (reference sequence). This CDR3 has 14 amino acids. The CDR3 loop reads CAWSGAGQGRKAFF. DNA for the CDR3: TGTGCCTGGAGTGGAGCTGGACAGGGTCGGAAAGCTTTCTTT.

This clone came up a few times. The chain recombines TRBV5-1 with TRBJ1-1; D is perhaps TRBD1 (5 bases). The CDR3 extends over 15 amino acids. V shed 5 bases and J shed 1 base, with 15 bases lying between them. Germline CDR1 is SGHRS and CDR2 is YFSETQ. CDR3 in DNA: TGCGCCAGCAGGCTTTCGTCAGGGCCGAACACTGAAGCTTTCTTT. Residues: CASRLSSGPNTEAFF.

The chain carries TRBV11-3 and TRBJ1-3, with 7 bases fitting TRBD1. Germline V gene sequence: CDR1 SGHNT, CDR2 YENEEA. V lost 1 base to trimming and J lost 7 bases; unmatched junction nucleotides: 13. There are 17 residues in the CDR3. CDR3 region: CASSLARGLSRWNTIYF. DNA for the CDR3: TGTGCCAGCAGCTTAGCCAGGGGGTTGTCTCGATGGAACACCATATATTTT. The full variable domain, completed using reference TRBV11-3 and TRBJ1-3, is EAGVVQSPRYKIIEKKQPVAFWCNPISGHNTLYWYLQNLGQGPELLIRYENEEAVDDSQLPKDRFSAERLKGVDSTLKIQPAELGDSAVYLCASSLARGLSRWNTIYFGEGSWLTVV.

The chain carries TRBV5-8 and TRBJ2-2; D gene uncertain. Germline CDR1 reads SGHTS; CDR2 reads YDEGEE. This CDR3 is 14 amino acids long. V lost 4 bases to trimming and J lost 5 bases, with 12 bases between them. The CDR3 region is CASSVVLDTGELFF. CDR3 nucleotides: TGTGCCAGCAGCGTAGTGCTAGATACCGGGGAGCTGTTTTTT.

CDR3 amino acids: CASSMIQGESYGYTF. The DNA for the CDR3 is TGTGCCAGTAGTATGATACAGGGGGAGAGTTATGGCTACACCTTC. The chain links TRBV19 to TRBJ1-2; TRBD1 agrees at 8 bases. The germline gives CDR1 LNHDA, CDR2 SQIVND (reference sequence). The CDR3 has 15 amino acids. V lost 3 bases, J lost 5 bases, and 8 bases stayed unmatched.

The chain employs TRBV7-6 and TRBJ1-1, with TRBD1 matching over 9 bases. J gave up 2 bases and V 5 bases, and 3 bases lay outside the gene matches. The CDR3 is 14 amino acids. CDR1 and CDR2 from the germline V gene are SGHVS and FNYEAQ. The CDR3 DNA reads TGTGCCAGCAGCGCGGGACAGGGCAACACTGAAGCTTTCTTT. This codes for CASSAGQGNTEAFF.

This clone appeared a few times. The V call is TRBV10-3, the J call TRBJ2-1; 7 bases align to TRBD2. Losses at the gene ends were 6 bases for V and 8 bases for J; bases not matched to a gene: 10. Germline loops: CDR1 ENHRY, CDR2 SYGVKD. The CDR3 loop spans 14 amino acids. Here the CDR3 reads CAIRGAGDPHEQFF. The CDR3 nucleotides read TGTGCCATCAGAGGTGCGGGAGATCCCCATGAGCAGTTCTTC.

There are a few counts of this clone. V is TRBV7-2 and J is TRBJ1-5; D not resolved. Trimming shortened V by 2 bases and J by 4 bases, and 6 bases separated the two germline ends. Germline V gene sequence: CDR1 SGHTA, CDR2 FQGNSA. CDR3 length equals 13 residues. The CDR3 region is CASSLSHNQPQHF. The CDR3 DNA is TGTGCCAGCAGCTTATCCCATAATCAGCCCCAGCATTTT.

The rearrangement links TRBV29-1 to TRBJ1-1; 8 nucleotides agree with TRBD1. There are 13 residues in the CDR3. CDR1 is SQVTM and CDR2 is ANQGSEA in the germline V gene. Trimming removed 7 bases from V and 3 bases from J; junction bases left unmatched: 7. CDR3 region: CSGGQGADTEAFF. The CDR3, as DNA: TGCAGCGGGGGGCAGGGGGCTGACACTGAAGCTTTCTTT.

This clone was detected only a few times. V is TRBV28 and J is TRBJ1-5; no definite D call. The CDR3 is 14 amino acids. The V and J ends lost 7 bases and 7 bases respectively, with 17 bases between them. Germline CDR1 is MDHEN and CDR2 is SYDVKM. CDR3 sequence: CASTVLGGGQPQHF. For the CDR3, the DNA is TGTGCCAGCACCGTGCTGGGTGGAGGGCAGCCCCAGCATTTT.

Only a few counts were recorded for this clone. The rearrangement links TRBV13 to TRBJ2-2; D might be TRBD1 (6 bases). CDR1 is PRHDT and CDR2 is FYEKMQ in the germline V gene (reference sequence). Deletions cut 5 bases from V and 1 base from J, with 11 bases between. The CDR3 has 15 amino acids. The CDR3 coding sequence is TGTGCCAGCAGCAACCGGGACAAGAACACCGGGGAGCTGTTTTTT. It encodes CASSNRDKNTGELFF.

J is TRBJ2-7 and V is TRBV5-1; TRBD2 might be the D (6 bases). The CDR3 has 15 amino acids. Germline V gene lookup returns CDR1 SGHRS and CDR2 YFSETQ. The V gene lost 0 bases and the J gene lost 4 bases, with 14 bases spanning the gap. CDR3 sequence: CASSLVHGSGYEQYF. Here the CDR3 DNA reads TGCGCCAGCAGCTTGGTTCACGGGAGTGGGTACGAGCAGTACTTC.

The chain links TRBV6-4 to TRBJ2-3; D might be TRBD1 (5 bases). Germline CDR1 reads MRHNA; CDR2 reads SNTAGT. V lost 5 bases to trimming and J lost 0 bases, with 18 bases between them. CDR3 length: 17 amino acids. CDR3 nucleotide sequence: TGTGCCAGCAGTAGCGTGGCGGTAGGGGTGAGCACAGATACGCAGTATTTT. Encoded protein: CASSSVAVGVSTDTQYF.

The CDR3 reads CASSQDQGGGKPGGYTF. As DNA, the CDR3 is TGCGCCAGCAGCCAAGATCAGGGGGGAGGAAAACCCGGTGGCTACACCTTC. The chain couples TRBV4-1 to TRBJ1-2; TRBD1 agrees at 7 bases. CDR1 and CDR2 (germline): MGHRA, YSYEKL. The CDR3 runs to 17 residues. With 0 bases clipped from V and 7 bases from J, the junction kept 14 bases outside the gene matches.